This T cell receptor beta chain was sequenced during a study of immune cell composition in non-small cell lung cancer listed by TCRdb under 2017. For the wider study: Histologic subtype was assigned using H&E plus p63, CK5, Napsin A and TTF-1 immunohistochemistry, mainly lung adenocarcinoma or squamous cell carcinoma. Using Adaptive Biotechnologies, the researchers ran TCR-beta sequencing on 34 paired NSCLC tumour and non-adjacent lung specimens, along with 26 tumour-only specimens. Supplementary cohort #1 consisted of roughly 9 lung adenocarcinoma cases with paired tumour/lung TCR-beta sequencing and with TIL populations generated to assess tumour reactivity. The subtype comparisons left out a handful of tumour specimens with TCR-beta data because those specimens were rare histological subtypes. Here is what the overall study found, with its caveats: Across ten or so adenocarcinoma cases, the maximal tumour-associated clone frequency showed a strong correlation with TIL tumour reactivity, but overall clonality showed no such correlation. Nearly half of NSCLC cases had tumour-associated clones >0.5%, with about 80% of squamous carcinomas showing such clones compared with under 35% of adenocarcinomas. The reactivity cohort contained only 10 to 11 cases, and the tumour-reactive clones were not shown to have sequences in common with the dominant in vivo tumour-associated clones. Smoking pack-years did not significantly correlate with tumour TCR-beta clonality. Compared with lung adenocarcinoma tumours, lung squamous cell carcinoma showed significantly higher Top 10 clone scores and productive clonality.

This clone has more than one count but fewer than ten. Its binding antigen is unknown. Qualities for individual bases were not recorded, and no much larger clone is one base off. Taken from cysteine to phenylalanine, the CDR3 has 14 residues. Only the CDR3 DNA stays, 42 bases, in frame from base 1. V was cut back by 2 bases and J by 11 bases, leaving a gap of 18 bases between them. The germline V gene provides CDR1 MNHEY and CDR2 SVGAGI. Genomic DNA was extracted with the QIAamp DNA kit from frozen aliquots of unsorted single-cell suspensions. Tumour samples were surgically resected non-small cell lung cancer tissue. Tissues were received within 2 hours of resection and were immediately processed into single-cell suspensions. Tissue was broken up mechanically, digested enzymatically with DNase I, collagenase I and hyaluronidase for 30 to 35 minutes at 37 degrees C, and then filtered and RBC-lysed. TCR-beta CDR3 regions were amplified from genomic DNA by a two-step multiplex PCR, with the second step adding Illumina-compatible adaptors. TCR-beta immunosequencing was performed on an Illumina platform as a commercial immunoSEQ service. Per the authors' processing: Repertoires were described by productive clonality and by Top 10 Clones, which is the percentage of T-cell templates coming from the ten most frequent sequences. Productive clonality had a range of 0 to 1, where 1 means a monoclonal population. Tumour-associated clones, identified using log10 scatter plots, were defined as sequences that made up at least 0.1% of tumour T-cell templates and were not found in the matched non-adjacent lung. Analyses were done in GraphPad Prism7 and R, with Student's t-tests for two-group comparisons, ANOVA for stages, and linear regression for relationships. TCRdb's version of the immuneACCESS table is confined to in-frame rearrangements and falls short of the full clone set. An unresolved V gene accounts for under half of the shortfall where checked; the remainder is of unknown origin. V, J and clone size are those of that table, while D and trimming were read from the DNA. Recorded for this sample are approximately 11,000 clones; around 62% of them occurred a single time. The leading ten clones occupy 15% to 20% of the sample.

The receptor comes from a human donor with non-small cell lung cancer. Sequencing was done on a sample of lung tumor tissue. This receptor chain uses TRBV6-5 and TRBJ1-1; TRBD1 could be the D gene, as 5 bases match. The encoded CDR3 is CASSYGAQARGAFF. The DNA sequence is as follows: TGTGCCAGCAGTTACGGAGCACAGGCTAGGGGCGCTTTCTTT.